This T cell receptor (beta chain) stems from a study of shared clonotypes between healthy human individuals. Broader study findings: Expectations were that clonotype sharing among donors would be affected by sequencing depth.

Note on this clone: Its cognate antigen is unknown.

CDR3 size: 16 residues. The germline V gene encodes CDR1 MNHEY and CDR2 SVGAGI. V lost 2 bases to trimming and J lost 2 bases; unmatched junction nucleotides: 3. HIV-negative, healthy adults without recent acute infections or vaccinations were the donors. Naive CD4+ cells were CD45RA-selected; the remaining cells were memory. Assay execution proceeded at the deep level. Generated by immunoSEQ multiplex PCR, the TCRdb table keeps only in-frame clones and is missing some. The sample lists approximately 2,300,000 clones, roughly 90% occurring once. The sequenced sample consisted of naive CD4+ T cells from PBMCs. Specified subset: CD45RA+ positively selected. This sequence was found in a man aged 18 to 29 in good health. Some clones in this sample may be carry-over from other donors' samples. The chain carries TRBV6-5 and TRBJ2-1, with 10 bases lining up with TRBD2. The CDR3 loop reads CASSYLAGATYNEQFF. The DNA of the CDR3 is TGTGCCAGCAGTTACCTAGCGGGAGCGACCTACAATGAGCAGTTCTTC.